One and the same sample provided the 21 T cell receptor beta chains below, sequenced in a study of T cells in localized non-small cell lung cancer. Sequenced by immunoSEQ multiplex PCR; TCRdb stores in-frame clones only, minus some. The sample lists 70,000 or so clones; approximately 84% were seen once. Sequences were derived from peripheral blood, sampled before any cancer treatment. The receptor set was obtained from a female donor aged 60 or older with stage I lung adenocarcinoma.

This chain links TRBV6-5 with TRBJ1-2, with D perhaps matching TRBD1 (6 bases). Deletions cut 6 bases from V and 5 bases from J, with 13 bases between. Germline V gene sequence: CDR1 MNHEY, CDR2 SVGAGI. The CDR3 is made up of 13 amino acids. CDR3 region: CASRPRGQYGYTF. The DNA of the CDR3 is TGTGCCAGCAGACCCCGAGGACAGTATGGCTACACCTTC.

This chain uses TRBV4-2 with TRBJ2-7; the match to TRBD1 covers 8 bases. The trim removed 4 bases at V and 0 bases at J, leaving 8 bases unmatched. The germline V gene encodes CDR1 LGHNA and CDR2 YNFKEQ. The CDR3 is made up of 16 amino acids. This CDR3 reads CASSPPGTGSSYEQYF. DNA for the CDR3: TGTGCCAGCAGCCCGCCCGGGACAGGAAGCTCCTACGAGCAGTACTTC.

The chain employs TRBV4-2 and TRBJ2-7; 10 bases fit TRBD1. The CDR3 has 15 amino acids. V was pared by 4 bases and J by 5 bases, with 8 bases of the junction left unmatched. CDR1 is LGHNA, CDR2 YNFKEQ, per germline. CDR3 in DNA: TGTGCCAGCAGCCGGACGGGACAGGGGTTTAACGAGCAGTACTTC. It codes for CASSRTGQGFNEQYF.

The chain has TRBV5-6 and TRBJ1-1; D is possibly TRBD1 (5 bases). Trimming took off 3 bases at V and 1 base at J, with 25 bases between the two ends. The CDR3 has 19 residues. Germline V gene sequence: CDR1 SGHDT, CDR2 YYEEEE. CDR3 region: CASSSHQWASWGTNTEAFF. CDR3 coding DNA: TGTGCCAGCAGCTCGCACCAGTGGGCCTCCTGGGGGACGAACACTGAAGCTTTCTTT.

V is TRBV2 and J is TRBJ2-3; 11 bases map to TRBD1. Losses at the gene ends were 0 bases for V and 2 bases for J; bases not matched to a gene: 4. CDR1 is SNHLY, CDR2 FYNNEI, per germline. CDR3 length equals 17 residues. In DNA form, the CDR3 reads TGTGCCAGCAGTGAAGCGTGGGGACAGGGGGTCACAGATACGCAGTATTTT. This translates into CASSEAWGQGVTDTQYF.

V is TRBV2 and J is TRBJ2-7; maybe TRBD1 (6 bases). This CDR3 is built from 17 residues. The germline V gene has CDR1 SNHLY and CDR2 FYNNEI. V was cut by 7 bases and J by 1 base, with 23 bases left in between. The CDR3 DNA reads as TGTGCCAGCATCAGGCATCTAGGTTACAGGGAGTCCTACGAGCAGTACTTC. It encodes CASIRHLGYRESYEQYF.

The chain couples TRBV5-1 to TRBJ2-2; no reliable D call. The ends were cut back, 1 base at V and 4 bases at J, with 8 bases in the middle. This CDR3 comprises 14 residues. Per germline, CDR1 SGHRS and CDR2 YFSETQ. The CDR3 here is CASSLKVGTGELFF. The CDR3 DNA follows: TGCGCCAGCAGCTTGAAAGTGGGCACCGGGGAGCTGTTTTTT.

The chain links TRBV9 to TRBJ2-7; 8 bases match TRBD2. The V segment lost 3 bases and the J segment 0 bases; nucleotides outside the gene matches: 5. Germline V gives CDR1 SGDLS, CDR2 YYNGEE. CDR3 length equals 15 residues. CDR3 in amino acids: CASSAYGTSSYEQYF. The CDR3 DNA reads TGTGCCAGCAGCGCATATGGGACTAGCTCCTACGAGCAGTACTTC.

The CDR3 nucleotides read TGCGCCAGCAGCCGGCCCTTGGATAGCTCCTACAATGAGCAGTTCTTC. This encodes CASSRPLDSSYNEQFF. This rearrangement joins TRBV5-1 to TRBJ2-1; D remains ambiguous. Per germline, CDR1 SGHRS and CDR2 YFSETQ. The CDR3 extends over 16 amino acids. Trimming removed 4 bases at V and 0 bases at J, with 14 bases between.

The chain joins TRBV19 to TRBJ1-5; 11 bases line up with TRBD1. V shed 11 bases and J 3 bases; nucleotides not matched to a gene: 6. Germline V gene data show CDR1 as LNHDA and CDR2 as SQIVND (reference sequence). The CDR3 loop spans 14 amino acids. The CDR3 region is CAVGDRGTNQPQHF. The DNA for the CDR3 is TGTGCCGTGGGGGACAGGGGGACCAATCAGCCCCAGCATTTT. Drawing the rest from reference TRBV19 and TRBJ1-5, the complete variable domain is DGGITQSPKYLFRKEGQNVTLSCEQNLNHDAMYWYRQDPGQGLRLIYYSQIVNDFQKGDIAEGYSVSREKKESFPLTVTSAQKNPTAFYLCAVGDRGTNQPQHFGDGTRLSIL.

The rearrangement uses TRBV5-4 and TRBJ2-7, with no clear D. The CDR3 sequence is 13 residues long. From germline, CDR1 is SGHNT and CDR2 YYREEE (reference sequence). V lost 4 bases, J lost 2 bases, and 10 bases lay in between. The CDR3 loop is CASSASITYEQYF. The CDR3 DNA is TGTGCCAGCAGCGCCTCGATTACCTACGAGCAGTACTTC. Filled out from reference TRBV5-4 and TRBJ2-7, the complete variable domain reads ETGVTQSPTHLIKTRGQQVTLRCSSQSGHNTVSWYQQALGQGPQFIFQYYREEENGRGNFPPRFSGLQFPNYSSELNVNALELDDSALYLCASSASITYEQYFGPGTRLTVT.

The J gene is TRBJ1-1, the V gene TRBV11-2; possibly TRBD1 for D (6 bases). The germline V gene has CDR1 SGHAT and CDR2 FQNNGV. Trimming cost V 2 bases and J 0 bases, with 10 bases left between them. The CDR3 covers 15 residues. CDR3 nucleotides: TGTGCCAGCAGCTTATCCCCAGGGGTGAACACTGAAGCTTTCTTT. Encoded protein: CASSLSPGVNTEAFF.

This sequence joins TRBV29-1 and TRBJ2-7; 10 bases match TRBD1. CDR1 is SQVTM, CDR2 ANQGSEA, per germline. The CDR3 spans 14 residues. Germline trimming cut 6 bases from V and 0 bases from J; bases unmatched to any gene: 5. The CDR3 DNA sequence: TGCAGCGTGCGCCGGGACAGGGGCTCCTACGAGCAGTACTTC. Its translation is CSVRRDRGSYEQYF.

J is TRBJ2-1 and V is TRBV5-1; tentative D call: TRBD1 (6 bases). Germline V gene data show CDR1 as SGHRS and CDR2 as YFSETQ. This CDR3 contains 16 residues. Trimming cost V 0 bases and J 8 bases, with 18 bases left between them. In DNA form, the CDR3 reads TGCGCCAGCAGCTTGGAGGGGACATCTGGGTTGGATGAGCAGTTCTTC. This codes for CASSLEGTSGLDEQFF.

This clone was recorded only once. The genes are TRBV19 and TRBJ1-1; D might be TRBD1 (5 bases). Per germline, CDR1 LNHDA and CDR2 SQIVND (reference sequence). There are 15 residues in the CDR3. The V end was cut by 3 bases, the J end by 5 bases, with 16 bases between. The CDR3 DNA is TGTGCCAGTAGTATTTTGGGGGTGTCGTTGACTGAAGCTTTCTTT. Its translation is CASSILGVSLTEAFF.

In this sample, this clone turned up a few times. This sequence joins TRBV2 and TRBJ1-1; tentatively, D is TRBD1 (6 bases). The CDR3 has 14 residues. Trimming shortened V by 8 bases and J by 5 bases, and 18 bases separated the two germline ends. The germline V gene encodes CDR1 SNHLY and CDR2 FYNNEI. The DNA for the CDR3 is TGTGCCAGCCGCGGACACGGGGGCTTAACTGAAGCTTTCTTT. This sequence encodes CASRGHGGLTEAFF. The full variable domain, its missing parts supplied by reference TRBV2 and TRBJ1-1, is EPEVTQTPSHQVTQMGQEVILRCVPISNHLYFYWYRQILGQKVEFLVSFYNNEISEKSEIFDDQFSVERPDGSNFTLKIRSTKLEDSAMYFCASRGHGGLTEAFFGQGTRLTVV.

The rearrangement uses TRBV11-3 and TRBJ1-1, with 11 bases aligning to TRBD1. The CDR3 length is 15 residues. The trim removed 0 bases at V and 4 bases at J, leaving 1 base unmatched. In germline, CDR1 is SGHNT, CDR2 YENEEA. For the CDR3, the DNA is TGTGCCAGCAGCTTAGAGGGGACAGGGGGCACTGAAGCTTTCTTT. Encoded protein: CASSLEGTGGTEAFF.

This rearrangement joins TRBV25-1 to TRBJ1-6, with D perhaps matching TRBD1 (5 bases). The V end was cut by 3 bases, the J end by 10 bases, with 10 bases between. Germline values: CDR1 MGHDK, CDR2 SYGVNS. The CDR3 sequence is 13 residues long. CDR3 sequence reads: CASSDHRGSPLHF. CDR3 nucleotides: TGTGCCAGCAGTGATCATAGGGGATCACCCCTCCACTTT.

This clone occurred once. The chain is built from TRBV2 and TRBJ2-1; TRBD2 is a possible D gene (6 bases). The CDR3 sequence is 15 residues long. The germline CDR1 and CDR2 sequences are SNHLY and FYNNEI. V was shortened by 3 bases and J by 5 bases, with 14 bases between the two germline ends. The CDR3 here is CASSEMWGGNNEQFF. In DNA, the CDR3 is TGTGCCAGCAGTGAGATGTGGGGAGGAAACAATGAGCAGTTCTTC.

This sequence joins TRBV6-5 and TRBJ2-5, with D unresolved. V dropped 7 bases and J dropped 7 bases, with 13 bases sitting between them. The germline V gene encodes CDR1 MNHEY and CDR2 SVGAGI. CDR3 length equals 12 residues. The chain's CDR3 is CASKGNYGTQYF. The CDR3 region has the DNA TGTGCCAGCAAAGGCAACTACGGGACCCAGTACTTC.

CDR3 sequence: CASSPRGANSPLHF. For the CDR3, the DNA is TGTGCCAGCAGCCCCAGGGGGGCTAATTCACCCCTCCACTTT. The chain is built from TRBV11-3 and TRBJ1-6; 7 bases are a match to TRBD1. The CDR3 length is 14 residues. The V gene end was trimmed by 5 bases and the J gene end by 6 bases; junction bases not matched to a gene: 4. Germline lookup yields CDR1 SGHNT and CDR2 YENEEA.